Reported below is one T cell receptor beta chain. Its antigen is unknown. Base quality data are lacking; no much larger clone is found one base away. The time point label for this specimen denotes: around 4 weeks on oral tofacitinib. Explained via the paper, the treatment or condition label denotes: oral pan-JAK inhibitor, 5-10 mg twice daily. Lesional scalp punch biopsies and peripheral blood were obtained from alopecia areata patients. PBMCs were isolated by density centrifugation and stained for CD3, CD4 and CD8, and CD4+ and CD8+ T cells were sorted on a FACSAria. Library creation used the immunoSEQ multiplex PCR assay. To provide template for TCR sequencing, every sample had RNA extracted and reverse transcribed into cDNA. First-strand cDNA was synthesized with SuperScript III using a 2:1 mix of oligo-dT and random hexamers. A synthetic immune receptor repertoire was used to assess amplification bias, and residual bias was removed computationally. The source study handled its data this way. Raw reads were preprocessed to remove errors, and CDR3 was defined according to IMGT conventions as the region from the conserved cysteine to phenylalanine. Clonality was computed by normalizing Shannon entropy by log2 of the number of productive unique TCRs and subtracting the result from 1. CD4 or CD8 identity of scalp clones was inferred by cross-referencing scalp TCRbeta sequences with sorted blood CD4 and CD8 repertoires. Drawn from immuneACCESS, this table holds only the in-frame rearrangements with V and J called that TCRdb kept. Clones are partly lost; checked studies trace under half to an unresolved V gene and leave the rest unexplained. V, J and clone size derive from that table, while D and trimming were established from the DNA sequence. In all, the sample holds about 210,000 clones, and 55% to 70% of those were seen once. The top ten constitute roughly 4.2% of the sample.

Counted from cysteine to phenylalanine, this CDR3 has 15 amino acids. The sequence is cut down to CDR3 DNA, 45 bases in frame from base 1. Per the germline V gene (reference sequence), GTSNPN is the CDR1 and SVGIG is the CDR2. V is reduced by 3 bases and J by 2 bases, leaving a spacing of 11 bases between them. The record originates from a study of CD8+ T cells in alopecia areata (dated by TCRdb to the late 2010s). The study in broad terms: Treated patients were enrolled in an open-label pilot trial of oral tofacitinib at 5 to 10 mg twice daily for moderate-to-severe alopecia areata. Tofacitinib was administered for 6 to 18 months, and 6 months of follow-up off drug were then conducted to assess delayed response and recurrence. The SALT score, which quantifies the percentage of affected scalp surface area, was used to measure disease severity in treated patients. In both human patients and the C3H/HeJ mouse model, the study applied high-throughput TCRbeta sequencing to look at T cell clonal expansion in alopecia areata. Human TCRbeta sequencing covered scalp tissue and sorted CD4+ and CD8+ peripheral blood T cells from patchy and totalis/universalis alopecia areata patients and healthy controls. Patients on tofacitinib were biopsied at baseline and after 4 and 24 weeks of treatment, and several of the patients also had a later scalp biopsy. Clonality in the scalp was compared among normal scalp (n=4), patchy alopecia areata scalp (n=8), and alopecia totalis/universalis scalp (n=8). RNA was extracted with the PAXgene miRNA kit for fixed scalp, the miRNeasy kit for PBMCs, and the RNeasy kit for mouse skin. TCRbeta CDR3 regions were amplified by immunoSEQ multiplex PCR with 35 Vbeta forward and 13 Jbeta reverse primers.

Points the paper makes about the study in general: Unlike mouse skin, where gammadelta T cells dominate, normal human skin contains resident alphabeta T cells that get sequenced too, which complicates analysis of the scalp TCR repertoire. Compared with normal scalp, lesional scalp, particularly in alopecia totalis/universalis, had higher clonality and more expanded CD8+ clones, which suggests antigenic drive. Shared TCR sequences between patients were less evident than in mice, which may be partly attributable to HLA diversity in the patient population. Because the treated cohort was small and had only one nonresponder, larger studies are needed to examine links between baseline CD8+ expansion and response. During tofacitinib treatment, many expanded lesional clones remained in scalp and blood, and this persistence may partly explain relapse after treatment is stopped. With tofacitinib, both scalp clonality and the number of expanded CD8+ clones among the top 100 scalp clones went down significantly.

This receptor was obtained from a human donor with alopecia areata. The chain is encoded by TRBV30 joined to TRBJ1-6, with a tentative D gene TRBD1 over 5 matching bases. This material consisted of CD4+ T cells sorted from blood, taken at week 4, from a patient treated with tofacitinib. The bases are TGTGCCTGGAGGATGCGGGGGACCTATAATTCACCCCTCCACTTT. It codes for CAWRMRGTYNSPLHF.